There are many counts of the clone carrying this T cell receptor (beta chain). No antigen is known for it. This entry belongs to a study of CD8 T cells in ankylosing spondylitis. TCRdb ran MiXCR on the 5' RACE reads and lists one entry per CDR3 protein. The sample lists 500,000 or so distinct CDR3 sequences, approximately 5% occurring once. Study observations and caveats: A TCR beta motif of several highly homologous variants seemed to mark ankylosing spondylitis blood.

Sample: blood, either unsorted or a sorted T cell fraction (not recorded which). The clonotype originates from a male donor with ankylosing spondylitis.

In nucleotides, the CDR3 is TGTGCCAGCAGCCCAAGGGCTAGCGGGAGTGAGACCCAGTACTTC. Its translation is CASSPRASGSETQYF. V usage is TRBV7-8 and J usage is TRBJ2-5; TRBD2 aligns across 10 bases. Germline V lookup: CDR1 SGHVS, CDR2 FQNEAQ. With 5 bases clipped from V and 5 bases from J, the junction kept 8 bases outside the gene matches. The CDR3 has 15 amino acids.